This record covers a single T cell receptor (beta chain). These data belong to a study of blood T cell repertoires in COVID-19. Overall study context: Nucleic acid was either cDNA or gDNA, and it came from T cells, B-cell-depleted T cells, or PBMCs.

Trimming removed 4 bases from V and 1 base from J, with 11 bases in between. Per the germline V gene, CDR1 is SGHKS and CDR2 is YYEKEE (reference sequence). CDR3 length equals 14 residues. Method: immunoSEQ multiplex PCR; TCRdb's copy keeps in-frame clones and lacks some. The sample records around 230,000 clones, 75% to 90% being singletons. This sequence joins TRBV5-5 and TRBJ1-1; D is unclear. Sequenced: peripheral blood. The receptor comes from a woman aged 55-69 years with active or convalescent COVID-19. The CDR3 is CASSRQESNTEAFF. The DNA of the CDR3 is TGTGCCAGCAGCCGGCAGGAATCGAACACTGAAGCTTTCTTT.